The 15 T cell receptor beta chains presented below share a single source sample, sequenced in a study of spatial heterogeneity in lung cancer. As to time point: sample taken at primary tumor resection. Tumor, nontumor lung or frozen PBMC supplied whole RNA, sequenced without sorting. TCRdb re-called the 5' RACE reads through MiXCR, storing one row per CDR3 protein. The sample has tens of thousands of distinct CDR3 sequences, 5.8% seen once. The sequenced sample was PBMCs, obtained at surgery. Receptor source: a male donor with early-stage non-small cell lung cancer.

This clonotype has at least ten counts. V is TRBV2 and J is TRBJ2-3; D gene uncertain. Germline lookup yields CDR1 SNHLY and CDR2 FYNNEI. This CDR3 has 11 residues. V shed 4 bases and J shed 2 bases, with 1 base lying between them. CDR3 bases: TGTGCCAGCAGTGCCACAGATACGCAGTATTTT. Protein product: CASSATDTQYF.

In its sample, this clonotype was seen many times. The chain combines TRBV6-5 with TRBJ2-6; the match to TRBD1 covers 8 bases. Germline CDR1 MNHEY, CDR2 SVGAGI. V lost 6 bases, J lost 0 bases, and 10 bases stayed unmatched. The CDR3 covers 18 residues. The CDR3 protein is CASSLTGVGHSGANVLTF. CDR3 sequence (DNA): TGTGCCAGCAGCCTGACAGGGGTCGGACACTCTGGGGCCAACGTCCTGACTTTC.

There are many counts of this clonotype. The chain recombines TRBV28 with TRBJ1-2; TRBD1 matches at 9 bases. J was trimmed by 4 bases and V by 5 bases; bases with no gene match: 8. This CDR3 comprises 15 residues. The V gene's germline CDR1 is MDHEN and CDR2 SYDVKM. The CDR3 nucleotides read TGTGCCAGCAGTCCTTCCGGGACAGGGCTCTATGGCTACACCTTC. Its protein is CASSPSGTGLYGYTF.

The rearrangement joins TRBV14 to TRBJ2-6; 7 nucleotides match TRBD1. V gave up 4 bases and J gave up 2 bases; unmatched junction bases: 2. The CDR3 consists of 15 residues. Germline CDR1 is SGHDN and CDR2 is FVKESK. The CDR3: CASSLQGPGANVLTF. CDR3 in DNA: TGTGCCAGCAGCCTACAGGGGCCTGGGGCCAACGTCCTGACTTTC.

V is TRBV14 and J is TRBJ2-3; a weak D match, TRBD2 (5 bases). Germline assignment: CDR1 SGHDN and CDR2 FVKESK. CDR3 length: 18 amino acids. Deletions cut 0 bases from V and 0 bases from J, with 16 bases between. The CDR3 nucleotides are TGTGCCAGCAGCCAAGAGAGGTACTATTGGACTAGCACAGATACGCAGTATTTT. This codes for CASSQERYYWTSTDTQYF. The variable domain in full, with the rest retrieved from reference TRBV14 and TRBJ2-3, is EAGVTQFPSHSVIEKGQTVTLRCDPISGHDNLYWYRRVMGKEIKFLLHFVKESKQDESGMPNNRFLAERTGGTYSTLKVQPAELEDSGVYFCASSQERYYWTSTDTQYFGPGTRLTVL.

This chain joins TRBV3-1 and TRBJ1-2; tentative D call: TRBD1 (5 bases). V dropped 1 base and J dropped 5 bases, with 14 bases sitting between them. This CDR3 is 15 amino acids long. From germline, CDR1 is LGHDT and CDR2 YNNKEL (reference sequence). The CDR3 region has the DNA TGTGCCAGCAGCCAAGGGGTAGGACACGGGTATGGCTACACCTTC. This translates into CASSQGVGHGYGYTF.

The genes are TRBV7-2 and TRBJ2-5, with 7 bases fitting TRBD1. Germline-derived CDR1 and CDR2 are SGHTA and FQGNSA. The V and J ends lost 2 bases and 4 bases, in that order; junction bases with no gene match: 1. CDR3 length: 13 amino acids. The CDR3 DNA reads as TGTGCCAGCAGCTTAAACAGGGGAGAGACCCAGTACTTC. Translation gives CASSLNRGETQYF. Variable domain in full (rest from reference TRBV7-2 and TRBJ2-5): GAGVSQSPSNKVTEKGKDVELRCDPISGHTALYWYRQSLGQGLEFLIYFQGNSAPDKSGLPSDRFSAERTGGSVSTLTIQRTQQEDSAVYLCASSLNRGETQYFGPGTRLLVL.

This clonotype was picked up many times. CDR3: CASISRTARNSPLHF. CDR3 nucleotide sequence: TGTGCCAGCATCTCTAGGACAGCGCGAAATTCACCCCTCCACTTT. The V and J genes are TRBV6-2 or TRBV6-3 and TRBJ1-6, with a tentative D call TRBD1 (6 bases). The germline V gene has CDR1 MNHEY and CDR2 SVGEGT. The ends were cut back, 7 bases at V and 7 bases at J, with 17 bases in the middle. The CDR3 loop spans 15 amino acids.

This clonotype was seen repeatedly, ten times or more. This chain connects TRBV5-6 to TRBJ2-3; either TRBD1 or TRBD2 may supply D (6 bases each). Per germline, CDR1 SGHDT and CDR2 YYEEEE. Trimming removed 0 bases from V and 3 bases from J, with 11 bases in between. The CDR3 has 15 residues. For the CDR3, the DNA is TGTGCCAGCAGCTTGGTTGGGGGGCCAACAGATACGCAGTATTTT. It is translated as CASSLVGGPTDTQYF.

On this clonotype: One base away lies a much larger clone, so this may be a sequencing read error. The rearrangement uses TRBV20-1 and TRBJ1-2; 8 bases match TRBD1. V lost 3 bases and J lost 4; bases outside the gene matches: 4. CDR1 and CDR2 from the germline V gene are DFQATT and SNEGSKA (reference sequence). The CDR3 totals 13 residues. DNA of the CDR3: TGCAGTGCTAGCCCCGGACAGGGCTATGGCTACACCTTC. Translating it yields CSASPGQGYGYTF.

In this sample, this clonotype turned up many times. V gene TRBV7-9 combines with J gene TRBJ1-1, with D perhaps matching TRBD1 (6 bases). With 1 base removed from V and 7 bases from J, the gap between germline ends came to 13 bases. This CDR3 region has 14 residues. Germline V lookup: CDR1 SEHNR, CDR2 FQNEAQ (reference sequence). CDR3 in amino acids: CASSLVGGHDEAFF. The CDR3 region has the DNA TGTGCCAGCAGCTTAGTGGGGGGGCACGATGAAGCTTTCTTT.

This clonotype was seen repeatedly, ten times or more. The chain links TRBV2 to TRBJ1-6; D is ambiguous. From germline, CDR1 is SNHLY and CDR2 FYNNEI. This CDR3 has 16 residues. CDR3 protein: CAISTAQSTYNSPLHF. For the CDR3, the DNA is TGTGCTATTTCCACAGCCCAAAGTACCTATAATTCACCCCTCCACTTT. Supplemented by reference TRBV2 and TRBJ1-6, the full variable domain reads EPEVTQTPSHQVTQMGQEVILRCVPISNHLYFYWYRQILGQKVEFLVSFYNNEISEKSEIFDDQFSVERPDGSNFTLKIRSTKLEDSAMYFCAISTAQSTYNSPLHFGNGTRLTVT.

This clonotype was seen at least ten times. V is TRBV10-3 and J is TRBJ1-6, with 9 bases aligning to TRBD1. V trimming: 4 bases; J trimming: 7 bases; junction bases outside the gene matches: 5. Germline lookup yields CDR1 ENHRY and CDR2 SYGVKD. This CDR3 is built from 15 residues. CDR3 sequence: CAISGGTGNNSPLHF. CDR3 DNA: TGTGCCATCAGTGGTGGGACAGGGAACAATTCACCCCTCCACTTT.

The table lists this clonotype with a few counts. The CDR3 is CATSRDPGPQETQYF. CDR3 nucleotides: TGTGCCACCAGCAGAGATCCCGGGCCCCAAGAGACCCAGTACTTC. The chain carries TRBV15 and TRBJ2-5, with D unresolved. CDR3 length equals 15 residues. The germline V and J ends were trimmed by 0 bases and 1 base, with 9 bases remaining between them. Germline CDR1 LNHNV, CDR2 YYDKDF (reference sequence). Full variable domain (outside the CDR3, taken from reference TRBV15 and TRBJ2-5): DAMVIQNPRYQVTQFGKPVTLSCSQTLNHNVMYWYQQKSSQAPKLLFHYYDKDFNNEADTPDNFQSRRPNTSFCFLDIRSPGLGDTAMYLCATSRDPGPQETQYFGPGTRLLVL.

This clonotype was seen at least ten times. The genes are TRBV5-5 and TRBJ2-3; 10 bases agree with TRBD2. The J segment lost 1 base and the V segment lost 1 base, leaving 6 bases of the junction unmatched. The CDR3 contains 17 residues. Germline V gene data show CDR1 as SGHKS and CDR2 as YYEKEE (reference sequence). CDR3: CASSLLVAGGRTDTQYF. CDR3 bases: TGTGCCAGCAGCTTGCTGGTAGCGGGGGGTCGCACAGATACGCAGTATTTT. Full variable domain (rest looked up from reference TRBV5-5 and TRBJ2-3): DAGVTQSPTHLIKTRGQQVTLRCSPISGHKSVSWYQQVLGQGPQFIFQYYEKEERGRGNFPDRFSARQFPNYSSELNVNALLLGDSALYLCASSLLVAGGRTDTQYFGPGTRLTVL.